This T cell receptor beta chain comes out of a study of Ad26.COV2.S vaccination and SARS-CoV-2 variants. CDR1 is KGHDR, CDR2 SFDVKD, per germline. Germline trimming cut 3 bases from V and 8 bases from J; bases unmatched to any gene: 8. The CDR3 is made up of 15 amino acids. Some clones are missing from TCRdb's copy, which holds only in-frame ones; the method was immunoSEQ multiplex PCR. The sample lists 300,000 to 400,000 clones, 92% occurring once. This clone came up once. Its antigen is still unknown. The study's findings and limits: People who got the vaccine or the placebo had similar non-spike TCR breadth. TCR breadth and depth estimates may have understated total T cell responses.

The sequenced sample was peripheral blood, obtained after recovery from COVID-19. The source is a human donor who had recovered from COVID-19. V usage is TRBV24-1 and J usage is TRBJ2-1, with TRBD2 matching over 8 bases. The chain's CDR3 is CATSDRAGGRDEQFF. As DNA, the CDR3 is TGTGCCACCAGTGATCGTGCGGGGGGTAGGGATGAGCAGTTCTTC.